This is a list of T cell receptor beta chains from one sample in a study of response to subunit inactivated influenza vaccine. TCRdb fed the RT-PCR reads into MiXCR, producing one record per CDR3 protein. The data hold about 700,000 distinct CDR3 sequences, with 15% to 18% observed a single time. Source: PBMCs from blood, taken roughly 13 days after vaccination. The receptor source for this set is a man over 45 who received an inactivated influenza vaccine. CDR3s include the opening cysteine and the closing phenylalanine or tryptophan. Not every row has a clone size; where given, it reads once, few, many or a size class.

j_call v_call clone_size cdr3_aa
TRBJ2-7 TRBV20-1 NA CSASGPTYEQYF
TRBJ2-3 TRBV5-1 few CASSTWSPTRVKDTQYF
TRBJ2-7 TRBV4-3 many CASSHGIAGYEQYF
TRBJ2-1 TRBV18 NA CASSVQKFQQGTNEQFF
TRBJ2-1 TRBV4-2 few CASSQDRTLAGGNEQFF
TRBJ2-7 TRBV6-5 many CASSYARGYEQYF
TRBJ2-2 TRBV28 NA CASRSGTENTGELFF
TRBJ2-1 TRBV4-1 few CASSQYLAGLNEQFF
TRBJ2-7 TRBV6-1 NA CASRKRQGDSYEQYF
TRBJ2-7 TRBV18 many CASSPSFHEQYF
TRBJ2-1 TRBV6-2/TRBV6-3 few CASSPGGPHPYNEQFF
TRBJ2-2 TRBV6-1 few CASSATGGYTGELFF
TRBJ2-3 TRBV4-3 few CASSQGPRTSGSVDTQYF
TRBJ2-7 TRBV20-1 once CSAGESGGTSYEQYF
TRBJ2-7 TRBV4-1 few CASSQTSGLSYEQYF
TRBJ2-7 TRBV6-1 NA CASRGQQLDEQYF
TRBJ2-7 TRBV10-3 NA CAISESSASEQYF